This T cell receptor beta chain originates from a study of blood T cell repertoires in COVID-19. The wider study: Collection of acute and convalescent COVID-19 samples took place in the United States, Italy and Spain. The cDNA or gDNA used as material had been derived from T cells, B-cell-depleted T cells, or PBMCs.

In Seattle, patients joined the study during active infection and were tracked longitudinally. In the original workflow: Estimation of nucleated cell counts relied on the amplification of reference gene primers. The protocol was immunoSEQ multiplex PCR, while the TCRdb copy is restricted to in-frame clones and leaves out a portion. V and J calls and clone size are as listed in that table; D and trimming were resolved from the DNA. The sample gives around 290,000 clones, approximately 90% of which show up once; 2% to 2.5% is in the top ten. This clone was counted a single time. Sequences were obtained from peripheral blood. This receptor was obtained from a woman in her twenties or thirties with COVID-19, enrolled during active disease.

CDR3 protein: CASRETGGGQPQHF. CDR3 DNA sequence: TGTGCCAGTAGAGAGACCGGGGGAGGTCAGCCCCAGCATTTT. The V call is TRBV19, the J call TRBJ1-5; the D gene is possibly TRBD1 (5 bases). The CDR3 contains 14 residues. With 6 bases removed from V and 6 bases from J, the gap between germline ends came to 15 bases. Germline lookup yields CDR1 LNHDA and CDR2 SQIVND (reference sequence).